This note documents a single T cell receptor (beta chain) sequence. Its antigen is still unknown. These data originate in a study of cytomegalovirus exposure and HLA in healthy donors. The CDR3 is 16 amino acids. V lost 2 bases and J 8 bases, leaving 16 bases between the germline ends. The germline V gene has CDR1 SNHLY and CDR2 FYNNEI. Clones were sequenced by immunoSEQ multiplex PCR, and TCRdb holds only the in-frame ones, with some missing. The sample consists of 90,000 to 120,000 clones, roughly 84% of them appearing once. Whole-study findings and limits: Most TCR sequences proved rare, with some public TCRs found in many donors. Later, an analysis found that TCR clusters from the first cohort tended to co-occur in the 120 or so validation repertoires. Reportedly, diagnosis of cytomegalovirus status by the classifier showed high specificity and sensitivity.

The chain has TRBV2 and TRBJ1-6; D might be TRBD1 (5 bases). This sequence originates from a woman between 18 and 29 years old in good health and CMV-seronegative. Sequenced material: PBMCs. The CDR3 nucleotides read TGTGCCAGCAGTGAACGAAAGGGCGGGGGGGATTCACCCCTCCACTTT. Residues: CASSERKGGGDSPLHF.